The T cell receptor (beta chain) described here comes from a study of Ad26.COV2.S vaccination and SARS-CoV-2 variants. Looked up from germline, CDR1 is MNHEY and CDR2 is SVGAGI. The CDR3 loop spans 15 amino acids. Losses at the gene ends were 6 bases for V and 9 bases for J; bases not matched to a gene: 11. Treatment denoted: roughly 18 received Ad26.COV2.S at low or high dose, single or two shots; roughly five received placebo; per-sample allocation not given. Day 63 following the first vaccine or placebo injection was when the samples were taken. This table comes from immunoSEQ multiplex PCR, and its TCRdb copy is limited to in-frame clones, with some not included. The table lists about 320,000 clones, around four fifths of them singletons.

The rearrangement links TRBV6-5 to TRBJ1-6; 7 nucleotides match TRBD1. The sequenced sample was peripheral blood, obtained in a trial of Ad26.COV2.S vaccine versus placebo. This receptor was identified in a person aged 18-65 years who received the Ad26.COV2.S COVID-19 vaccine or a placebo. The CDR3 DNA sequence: TGTGCCAGCAGCCCCCGGAGCAGGGGGTTTTCACCCCTCCACTTT. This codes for CASSPRSRGFSPLHF.